This entry describes one T cell receptor (beta chain). Its antigen target is currently unknown. Qualities for individual bases were not recorded, and no much larger clone is one base off. This record belongs to a study of blood T cell repertoires in COVID-19 (dated by TCRdb to 2020 to 2021). Study-wide context: Samples covering the acute and convalescent phases of COVID-19 were provided by collaborators in the United States, Italy and Spain. Where available, HLA class I and class II types were obtained from metadata supplied by the sample provider rather than from assay-based typing. The samples were drawn from two sources: the first 160 participants of the ongoing ImmuneRACE study, and over 1,000 subjects contributed by 6 global collaborators. Nearly every sample came with metadata listing a de-identified subject ID, COVID-19 status, age in years and sex. The material from the prospective study consisted of cDNA or gDNA derived from T cells, B-cell-depleted T cells, or PBMCs. The repertoires were released in a freely available public database intended as a resource for research on the immune response to SARS-CoV-2. Deeply sampled blood TCRbeta repertoires from subjects exposed to, actively infected with, or recovered from COVID-19 were included in the dataset.

The immunoSEQ Assay, a bias-controlled multiplex PCR, was used to amplify TCRbeta CDR3 regions from genomic DNA. In the authors' own workflow: Nucleated cell counts per sample were estimated from amplification of reference gene primers within the assay. To quantify the absolute abundance of each unique TCRbeta CDR3 rearrangement, sequence reads were collapsed and filtered. For each sample, productive Simpson clonality was calculated as the square root of Simpson's diversity index over productive rearrangements. As stored in TCRdb, this immuneACCESS dataset retains in-frame rearrangements with V and J assigned. A fraction of the clones does not appear; measured against another copy, unresolved V genes explain less than half of the discrepancy, and the remainder lacks a known reason. V and J calls and clone size follow that table, whereas D and trimming were derived from the DNA. The sample data list about 410,000 clones, and around 89% of these were observed just once. The ten largest clones take up 1.5% to 1.9% of the sample.

Results and caveats for the whole study, not just this receptor: The amount of clinical and demographic metadata varied by source and participant and was provided uncurated.

From the germline V gene, CDR1 is SGHDN and CDR2 is FVKESK. V trim: 3 bases; J trim: 8 bases; unmatched bases: 15. Its CDR3 holds 16 amino acids, cysteine through phenylalanine. The kept DNA is CDR3 alone, 48 bases in frame from the first base. At one collaborating source in Seattle, patients were enrolled during active infection and were followed longitudinally through the course of disease. The collaborating institutions used their own protocols to collect whole blood in K2EDTA tubes. Collaborator samples were shipped for TCRbeta analysis as frozen whole blood, isolated PBMCs, or DNA extracted from either sample type.

Source material: peripheral blood. The receptor's source is a woman between 40 and 55 years old with COVID-19, enrolled during active disease. The rearrangement combines TRBV14 with TRBJ1-2; TRBD1 agrees with 7 junctional bases. The nucleotide sequence reads as follows: TGTGCCAGCAGCCACTTTACAGGGGCAGGGCTAAGCGGCTACACCTTC. This translates into CASSHFTGAGLSGYTF.